Below are 18 T cell receptor beta chains sequenced from a single sample in a study of blood T cell repertoires in COVID-19. Repertoires were generated with immunoSEQ multiplex PCR, while TCRdb's copy carries only in-frame clones and drops some. The sample includes around 250,000 clones, roughly 82% of them seen just once. The source material was peripheral blood. These receptors were collected from an elderly woman with COVID-19, enrolled during active disease.

This sequence joins TRBV9 and TRBJ2-7; 9 bases fit TRBD1. This CDR3 contains 15 residues. V lost 0 bases and J lost 2; bases outside the gene matches: 3. The V gene's germline CDR1 is SGDLS and CDR2 YYNGEE. CDR3 sequence reads: CASSVDRTGAYEQYF. CDR3 in DNA: TGTGCCAGCAGCGTAGATCGGACAGGGGCCTACGAGCAGTACTTC.

The rearrangement links TRBV3-1 (or the pseudogene TRBV3-2) to TRBJ2-7; D may be TRBD2 (7 bases). This CDR3 comprises 16 residues. Germline CDR1 reads LGHDT; CDR2 reads YNNKEL (reference sequence). The V and J ends lost 4 bases and 3 bases respectively, with 19 bases between them. This chain's CDR3 is CASSLSTRGGGYEQYF. The CDR3 DNA reads TGTGCCAGCAGCCTCAGTACCAGGGGCGGGGGCTACGAGCAGTACTTC.

CDR3 coding DNA: TGCGCCAGCAGCCCCGAAGTTGGGGGGGCCAAAAACATTCAGTACTTC. Its translation: CASSPEVGGAKNIQYF. The rearrangement uses TRBV5-1 and TRBJ2-4, with D possibly being TRBD2 (6 bases). V was pared by 4 bases and J by 1 base, with 15 bases between. CDR3 length equals 16 residues. From germline, CDR1 is SGHRS and CDR2 YFSETQ. Looking up the rest from reference TRBV5-1 and TRBJ2-4 gives the full variable domain: KAGVTQTPRYLIKTRGQQVTLSCSPISGHRSVSWYQQTPGQGLQFLFEYFSETQRNKGNFPGRFSGRQFSNSRSEMNVSTLELGDSALYLCASSPEVGGAKNIQYFGAGTRLSVL.

V gene TRBV19 combines with J gene TRBJ1-6; perhaps TRBD1 as D (5 bases). CDR1 and CDR2 from the germline V gene are LNHDA and SQIVND (reference sequence). V lost 5 bases to trimming and J lost 6 bases, with 11 bases between them. CDR3 length: 14 residues. In DNA form, the CDR3 reads TGTGCCAGTAGTGTTGGGACTGTTAATTCACCCCTCCACTTT. It yields the protein CASSVGTVNSPLHF.

The chain joins TRBV7-9 to TRBJ2-3, with D maybe TRBD1 (5 bases). Germline CDR1 SEHNR, CDR2 FQNEAQ (reference sequence). V lost 5 bases, J lost 0 bases, and 15 bases lay in between. CDR3 length equals 16 residues. The CDR3 DNA is TGTGCCAGCAGCCCAAGACAGAAGACTAGCACAGATACGCAGTATTTT. As protein: CASSPRQKTSTDTQYF.

The chain couples TRBV5-1 to TRBJ2-6, with 9 bases aligning to TRBD1. Germline V gene sequence: CDR1 SGHRS, CDR2 YFSETQ. J was trimmed by 2 bases and V by 9 bases; bases with no gene match: 9. The CDR3 is 16 amino acids. CDR3 region: CATNRGPITGANVLTF. The CDR3 nucleotides are TGCGCCACCAACAGGGGGCCTATTACTGGGGCCAACGTCCTGACTTTC.

The chain carries TRBV5-6 and TRBJ1-4; D is unresolved. The V gene's germline CDR1 is SGHDT and CDR2 YYEEEE. The CDR3 is 14 residues long. V lost 5 bases to trimming and J lost 7 bases, with 15 bases between them. The CDR3: CASSFGNDGEKLFF. The DNA of the CDR3 is TGTGCCAGCAGTTTCGGGAACGACGGTGAAAAACTGTTTTTT.

The gene calls are TRBV28 and TRBJ1-1, with D maybe TRBD1 (5 bases). Trimming took 3 bases from V and 7 from J, leaving 12 bases between them. The germline gives CDR1 MDHEN, CDR2 SYDVKM. This CDR3 comprises 13 residues. Here the CDR3 reads CASSFSGHFEAFF. Written as DNA, the CDR3 is TGTGCCAGCAGTTTCTCTGGACACTTTGAAGCTTTCTTT.

This chain links TRBV28 with TRBJ1-5; 8 bases align to TRBD1. The V gene's germline CDR1 is MDHEN and CDR2 SYDVKM. The V and J ends lost 6 bases and 4 bases, in that order; junction bases with no gene match: 8. This CDR3 contains 15 residues. The CDR3 reads CASRPNGQGNQPQHF. The CDR3 nucleotides read TGTGCCAGCAGGCCAAACGGACAGGGAAATCAGCCCCAGCATTTT.

This rearrangement joins TRBV15 to TRBJ2-5; 10 bases map to TRBD1. Germline assignment: CDR1 LNHNV and CDR2 YYDKDF (reference sequence). The CDR3 is 17 amino acids. J gave up 5 bases and V 1 base, and 10 bases lay outside the gene matches. This CDR3 is CATSRGGRDRGGETQYF. In DNA form, the CDR3 reads TGTGCCACCAGCAGAGGAGGCCGGGACAGGGGTGGCGAGACCCAGTACTTC.

V and J are TRBV7-2 and TRBJ1-4; a weak D match, TRBD1 (5 bases). Germline V gene lookup returns CDR1 SGHTA and CDR2 FQGNSA. V gave up 2 bases and J gave up 0 bases, with 16 bases separating them. CDR3 length: 18 residues. The CDR3 bases are TGTGCCAGCAGCTTACAGGGTTACTTTCTATCAACTAATGAAAAACTGTTTTTT. Translating it yields CASSLQGYFLSTNEKLFF.

J is TRBJ1-1 and V is TRBV2; D unresolved. Per the germline V gene, CDR1 is SNHLY and CDR2 is FYNNEI. CDR3 size: 13 residues. Trimming stripped 10 bases from V and 5 bases from J, with 17 bases between. The CDR3 loop is CATPPEAGTEAFF. The CDR3 nucleotides read TGTGCCACCCCGCCCGAGGCCGGGACTGAAGCTTTCTTT.

This clone turned up a few times. J is TRBJ2-5 and V is TRBV6-4; 8 nucleotides match TRBD2. J lost 5 bases, V lost 3 bases, and 5 bases had no gene match. The CDR3 length is 14 residues. CDR1 and CDR2 from the germline V gene are MRHNA and SNTAGT. The CDR3 is CASSEGGRQETQYF. CDR3 coding DNA: TGTGCCAGCAGTGAAGGCGGGAGGCAGGAGACCCAGTACTTC.

V is TRBV6-5 and J is TRBJ1-6, with D perhaps TRBD1 (6 bases). CDR1 is MNHEY, CDR2 SVGAGI, per germline. CDR3 length equals 15 residues. V lost 5 bases and J 6 bases, leaving 14 bases between the germline ends. The CDR3 bases are TGTGCCAGCAGTCACCGACAGGCCTTTAATTCACCCCTCCACTTT. Translation: CASSHRQAFNSPLHF.

In this sample, this clone turned up once. The chain combines TRBV15 with TRBJ2-1, with 11 bases lining up with TRBD2. Germline-derived CDR1 and CDR2 are LNHNV and YYDKDF (reference sequence). J was trimmed by 4 bases and V by 1 base; bases with no gene match: 3. The CDR3 runs to 16 residues. The CDR3 spells CATSRGGTSGYNEQFF. DNA for the CDR3: TGTGCCACCAGCAGAGGGGGGACTAGCGGATACAATGAGCAGTTCTTC.

This chain links TRBV19 with TRBJ1-2, with TRBD1 identical over 9 bases. Germline trimming cut 7 bases from V and 3 bases from J; bases unmatched to any gene: 6. CDR3 length: 14 residues. Germline CDR1 is LNHDA and CDR2 is SQIVND (reference sequence). The CDR3 loop is CASNGGQGDYGYTF. The CDR3 nucleotides read TGTGCCAGTAATGGGGGACAGGGAGACTATGGCTACACCTTC.

The gene calls are TRBV7-9 and TRBJ1-5; D gene uncertain. The CDR3 contains 11 residues. Trimming removed 5 bases from V and 9 bases from J, with 8 bases in between. Germline lookup yields CDR1 SEHNR and CDR2 FQNEAQ (reference sequence). CDR3 region: CASSPGSPQHF. The CDR3 bases are TGTGCCAGCAGCCCCGGGTCGCCCCAGCATTTT.

CDR3 amino acids: CASSLGTGGGSDTQYF. Written as DNA, the CDR3 is TGTGCCAGCAGCTTGGGGACAGGGGGCGGCTCAGATACGCAGTATTTT. The genes are TRBV13 and TRBJ2-3; TRBD1 agrees at 12 bases. The CDR3 sequence is 16 residues long. The V and J ends lost 3 bases and 4 bases, in that order; junction bases with no gene match: 5. From germline, CDR1 is PRHDT and CDR2 FYEKMQ (reference sequence).